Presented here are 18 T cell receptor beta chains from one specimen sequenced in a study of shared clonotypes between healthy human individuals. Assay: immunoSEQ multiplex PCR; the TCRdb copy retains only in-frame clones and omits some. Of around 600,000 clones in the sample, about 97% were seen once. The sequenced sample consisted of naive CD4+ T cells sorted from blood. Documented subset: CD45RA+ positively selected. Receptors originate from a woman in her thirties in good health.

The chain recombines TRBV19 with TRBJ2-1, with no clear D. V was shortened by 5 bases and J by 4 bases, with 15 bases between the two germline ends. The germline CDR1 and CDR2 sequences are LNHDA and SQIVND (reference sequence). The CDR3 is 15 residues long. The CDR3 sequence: CASSPLAEPYNEQFF. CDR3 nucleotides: TGTGCCAGTAGTCCCTTAGCAGAACCTTACAATGAGCAGTTCTTC.

As DNA, the CDR3 is TGTGCCAGCAGTGCCCCGGGACTAGCGGGACTACTAAACACCGGGGAGCTGTTTTTT. This translates into CASSAPGLAGLLNTGELFF. The V and J genes are TRBV28 and TRBJ2-2, with 13 nucleotides matching TRBD2. There are 19 residues in the CDR3. The V gene's germline CDR1 is MDHEN and CDR2 SYDVKM. Trimming at V came to 5 bases and at J to 2 bases, leaving 11 bases not matched to a gene.

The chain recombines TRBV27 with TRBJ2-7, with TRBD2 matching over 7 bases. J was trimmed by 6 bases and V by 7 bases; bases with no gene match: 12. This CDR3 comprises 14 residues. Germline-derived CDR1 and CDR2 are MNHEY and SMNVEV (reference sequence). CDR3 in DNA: TGTGCCAGCAAGGTGTCACCCAGGGAGGGCGAGCAGTACTTC. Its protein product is CASKVSPREGEQYF.

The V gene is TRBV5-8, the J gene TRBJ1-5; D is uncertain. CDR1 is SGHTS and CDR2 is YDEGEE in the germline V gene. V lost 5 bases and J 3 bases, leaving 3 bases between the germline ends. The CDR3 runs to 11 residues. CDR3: CASSANQPQHF. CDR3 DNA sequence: TGTGCCAGCAGTGCCAATCAGCCCCAGCATTTT.

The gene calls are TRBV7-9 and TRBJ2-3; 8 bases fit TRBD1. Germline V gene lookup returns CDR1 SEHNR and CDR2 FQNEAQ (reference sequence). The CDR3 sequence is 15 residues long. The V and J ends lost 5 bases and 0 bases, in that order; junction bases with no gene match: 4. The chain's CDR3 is CASSQGDRSTDTQYF. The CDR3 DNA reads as TGTGCCAGCAGCCAGGGGGACAGGAGCACAGATACGCAGTATTTT.

The CDR3 here is CASSLDPATVYGYTF. The CDR3 region has the DNA TGTGCCAGCAGCTTAGATCCCGCAACGGTATATGGCTACACCTTC. This sequence joins TRBV11-1 and TRBJ1-2; no firm D call. The germline V gene encodes CDR1 SGHAT and CDR2 FQDESV (reference sequence). The CDR3 runs to 15 residues. With 1 base removed from V and 5 bases from J, the gap between germline ends came to 14 bases.

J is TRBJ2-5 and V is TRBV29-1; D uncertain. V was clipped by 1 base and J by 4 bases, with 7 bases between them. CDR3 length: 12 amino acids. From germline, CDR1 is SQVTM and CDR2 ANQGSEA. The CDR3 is CSVEATAETQYF. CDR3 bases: TGCAGCGTTGAAGCCACAGCAGAGACCCAGTACTTC.

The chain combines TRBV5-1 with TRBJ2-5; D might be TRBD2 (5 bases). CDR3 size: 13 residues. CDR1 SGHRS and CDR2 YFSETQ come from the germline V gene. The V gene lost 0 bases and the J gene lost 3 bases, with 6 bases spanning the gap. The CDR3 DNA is TGCGCCAGCAGCTTGGCACTAGAAGAGACCCAGTACTTC. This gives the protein CASSLALEETQYF.

In DNA, the CDR3 is TGCGCCAGCAGCTTGATCACGGGTAGACTTGACTTCTACGAGCAGTACTTC. This translates into CASSLITGRLDFYEQYF. The genes are TRBV5-1 and TRBJ2-7; D unclear. V was cut by 1 base and J by 3 bases, with 20 bases left in between. This CDR3 contains 17 residues. The germline V gene encodes CDR1 SGHRS and CDR2 YFSETQ.

The CDR3 sequence: CASSLQGAVYGYTF. Written as DNA, the CDR3 is TGTGCCAGCAGCCTACAGGGGGCCGTGTATGGCTACACCTTC. This chain uses TRBV11-2 with TRBJ1-2; 9 nucleotides line up with TRBD1. J lost 5 bases, V lost 5 bases, and 6 bases had no gene match. This CDR3 is 14 amino acids long. CDR1 and CDR2 (germline): SGHAT, FQNNGV.

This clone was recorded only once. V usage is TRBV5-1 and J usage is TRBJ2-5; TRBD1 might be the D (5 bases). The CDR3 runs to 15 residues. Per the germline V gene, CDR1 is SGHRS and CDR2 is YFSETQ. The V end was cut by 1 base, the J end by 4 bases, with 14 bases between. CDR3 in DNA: TGCGCCAGCAGCTTGACGAACGCCAGGGTAGAGACCCAGTACTTC. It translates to CASSLTNARVETQYF.

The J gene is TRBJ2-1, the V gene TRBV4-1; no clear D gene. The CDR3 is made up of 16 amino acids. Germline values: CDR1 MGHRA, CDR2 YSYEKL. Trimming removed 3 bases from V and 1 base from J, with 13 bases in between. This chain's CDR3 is CASSHPLTRSYNEQFF. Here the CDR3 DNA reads TGCGCCAGCAGCCACCCTCTCACCAGGTCCTACAATGAGCAGTTCTTC.

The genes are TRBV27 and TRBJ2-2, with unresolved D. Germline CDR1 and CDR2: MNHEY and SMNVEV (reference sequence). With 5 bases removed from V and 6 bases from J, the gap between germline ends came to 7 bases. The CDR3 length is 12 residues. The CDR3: CASSRRAGELFF. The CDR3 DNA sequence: TGTGCCAGCAGTAGAAGGGCCGGGGAGCTGTTTTTT.

The DNA for the CDR3 is TGTGCCAGCAGCTTGGGGCCCGATCTTTTTGGCTACACCTTC. Protein product: CASSLGPDLFGYTF. This rearrangement joins TRBV5-6 to TRBJ1-2, with D hard to call. The length of the CDR3 is 14 residues. Deletions cut 0 bases from V and 7 bases from J, with 13 bases between. CDR1 is SGHDT, CDR2 YYEEEE, per germline.

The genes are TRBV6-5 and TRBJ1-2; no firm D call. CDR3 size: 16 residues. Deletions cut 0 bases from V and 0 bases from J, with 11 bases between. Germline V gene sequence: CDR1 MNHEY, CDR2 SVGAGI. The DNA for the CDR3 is TGTGCCAGCAGTTACTCGACGGACCTCCCTAACTATGGCTACACCTTC. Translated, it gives CASSYSTDLPNYGYTF.

The CDR3 DNA reads TGTGCCAGCAGCTTGATGCCCGCCGGGACAGGGCCCGCTGAAGCTTTCTTT. It yields the protein CASSLMPAGTGPAEAFF. The chain uses TRBV5-8 and TRBJ1-1; the match to TRBD1 covers 9 bases. The CDR3 covers 17 residues. Germline values: CDR1 SGHTS, CDR2 YDEGEE. Losses at the gene ends were 1 base for V and 6 bases for J; bases not matched to a gene: 13.

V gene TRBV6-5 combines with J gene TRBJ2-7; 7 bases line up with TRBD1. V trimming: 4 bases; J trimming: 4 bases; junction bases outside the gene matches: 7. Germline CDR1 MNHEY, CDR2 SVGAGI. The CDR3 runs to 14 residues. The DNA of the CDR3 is TGTGCCAGCAGTTCGCCCGGACAGGCTTACGAGCAGTACTTC. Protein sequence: CASSSPGQAYEQYF.

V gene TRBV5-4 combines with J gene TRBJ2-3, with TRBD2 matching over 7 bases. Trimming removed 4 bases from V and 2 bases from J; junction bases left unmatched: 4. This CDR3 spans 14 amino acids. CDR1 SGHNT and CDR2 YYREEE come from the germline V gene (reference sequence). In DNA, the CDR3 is TGTGCCAGCAGCCGGGCGGGAGCCACAGATACGCAGTATTTT. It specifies CASSRAGATDTQYF.